This T cell receptor (beta chain) was obtained from a study of blood T cells in healthy people across ages. This clonotype has just one count. The antigen remains undetermined. The authors drew around 11 milliliters of peripheral blood from each donor. Study results and caveats: Age showed a roughly linear inverse relationship with TCR beta diversity per million T cells.

The CDR3 has 15 residues. V gave up 6 bases and J gave up 4 bases, with 16 bases separating them. Using a J-beta primer mix together with a sample-barcoded 5' primer, a second PCR was run for about 6 to 12 cycles. In TCRdb, the 5' RACE reads were re-called with MiXCR into one record per CDR3 protein. The sample comprises hundreds of thousands of distinct CDR3 sequences, just under 25% of which are singletons, and 9.4% rests with the top ten. This sample was shared with a second study, whose subject was T cells of mothers and their children.

V usage is TRBV12-3 or TRBV12-4 and J usage is TRBJ1-3; weak D call: TRBD1 (5 bases). Sequencing was carried out using blood. The source is a boy under 18 in good health. CDR3 loop: CASSRDLLGGNTIYF. Written as DNA, the CDR3 is TGTGCCAGCAGCAGGGACCTACTGGGGGGAAACACCATATATTTT.